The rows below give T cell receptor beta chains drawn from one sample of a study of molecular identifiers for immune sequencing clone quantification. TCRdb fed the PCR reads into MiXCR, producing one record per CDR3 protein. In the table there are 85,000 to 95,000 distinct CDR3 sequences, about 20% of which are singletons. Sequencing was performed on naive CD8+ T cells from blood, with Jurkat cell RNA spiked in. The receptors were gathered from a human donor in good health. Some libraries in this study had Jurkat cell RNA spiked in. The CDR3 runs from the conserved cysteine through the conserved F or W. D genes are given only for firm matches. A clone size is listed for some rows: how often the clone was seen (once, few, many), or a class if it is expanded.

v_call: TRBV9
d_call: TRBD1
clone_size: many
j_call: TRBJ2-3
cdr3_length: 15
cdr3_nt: TGTGCCAGCAGCCCAGGGGGCGTGCACACAGATACGCAGTATTTT
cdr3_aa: CASSPGGVHTDTQYF

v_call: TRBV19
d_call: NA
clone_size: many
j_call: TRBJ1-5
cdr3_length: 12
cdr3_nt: TGTGCCAGTAAATACGGCGGTCAGCCCCAGCATTTT
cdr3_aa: CASKYGGQPQHF

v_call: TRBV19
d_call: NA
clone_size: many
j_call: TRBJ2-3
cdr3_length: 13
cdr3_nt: TGTGCCAGTAGTTACTTAGTAAAGTCTACGCAGTATTTT
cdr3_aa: CASSYLVKSTQYF

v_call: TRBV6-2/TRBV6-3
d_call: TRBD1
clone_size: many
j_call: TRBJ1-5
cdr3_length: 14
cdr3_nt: TGTGCCAGCAGCTTGGGACAGGGTGGGCAGCCCCAGCATTTT
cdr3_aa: CASSLGQGGQPQHF

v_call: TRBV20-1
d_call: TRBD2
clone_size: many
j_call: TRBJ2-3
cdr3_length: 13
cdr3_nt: TGCAGTGCTTGGGGGGGGGGCACAGATACGCAGTATTTT
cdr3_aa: CSAWGGGTDTQYF

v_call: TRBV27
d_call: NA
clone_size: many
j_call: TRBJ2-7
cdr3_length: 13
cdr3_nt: TGTGCCAGCAGGCGATCGCGCTCCTACGAGCAGTACTTC
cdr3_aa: CASRRSRSYEQYF

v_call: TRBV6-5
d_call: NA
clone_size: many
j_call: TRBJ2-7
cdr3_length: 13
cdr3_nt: TGTGCCAGCAGTCTCGATCCCCTCCGGGAGCAGTACTTC
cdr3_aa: CASSLDPLREQYF

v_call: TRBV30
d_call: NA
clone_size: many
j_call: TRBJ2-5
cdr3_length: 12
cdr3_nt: TGTGCCTGGAGTACGAGGGTCGAGACCCAGTACTTC
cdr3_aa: CAWSTRVETQYF

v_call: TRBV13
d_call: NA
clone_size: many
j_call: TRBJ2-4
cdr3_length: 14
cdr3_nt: TGTGCCAGCAGCTTAGGCCTAGCCAAAAACATTCAGTACTTC
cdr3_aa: CASSLGLAKNIQYF

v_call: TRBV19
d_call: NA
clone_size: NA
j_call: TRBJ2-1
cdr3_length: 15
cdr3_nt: TGTGCCAGTAGTATCGGAGGTAGCTCCTACAATGAGCAGATCTTC
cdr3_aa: CASSIGGSSYNEQIF

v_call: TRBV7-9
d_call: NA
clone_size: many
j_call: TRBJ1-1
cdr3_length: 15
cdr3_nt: TGTGCCAGCAGCTTATACTACGGAGAGAACACTGAAGCTTTCTTT
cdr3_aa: CASSLYYGENTEAFF

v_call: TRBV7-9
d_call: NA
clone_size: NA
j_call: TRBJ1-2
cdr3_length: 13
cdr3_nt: TGTACCAGCAGTCCCGGAAGCTTTGAAGGCTACACCTTC
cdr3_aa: CTSSPGSFEGYTF

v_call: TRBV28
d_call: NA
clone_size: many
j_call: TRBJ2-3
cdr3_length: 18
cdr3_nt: TGTGCCAGCAGTTTATTGGGGGCCCTTCCAATGGCCACAGATACGCAGTATTTT
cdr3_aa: CASSLLGALPMATDTQYF

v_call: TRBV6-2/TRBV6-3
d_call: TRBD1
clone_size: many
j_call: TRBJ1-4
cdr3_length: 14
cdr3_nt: TGTGCCAGCAGTGGACAGGGGCTCATCGAAAAACTGTTTTTT
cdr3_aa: CASSGQGLIEKLFF

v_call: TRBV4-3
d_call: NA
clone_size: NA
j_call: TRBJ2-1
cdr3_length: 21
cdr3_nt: TGCGCCAGCAGCCACTCCAAGACAGGGGCGCGGCTAGCGGGGACCGACAATGAGCAGTTCTTC
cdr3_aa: CASSHSKTGARLAGTDNEQFF

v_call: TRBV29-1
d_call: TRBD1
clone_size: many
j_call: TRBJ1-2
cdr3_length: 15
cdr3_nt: TGCAGCGTTGAACCGATCACGGACAGGGTCTATGGCTACACCTTC
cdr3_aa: CSVEPITDRVYGYTF

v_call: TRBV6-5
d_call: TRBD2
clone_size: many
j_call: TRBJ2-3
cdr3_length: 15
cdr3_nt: TGTGCCAGCAACCGGGGGGGCCAGGCGGAAGATACGCAGTATTTT
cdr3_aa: CASNRGGQAEDTQYF

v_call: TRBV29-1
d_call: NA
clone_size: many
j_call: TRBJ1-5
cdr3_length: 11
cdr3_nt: TGCAGCGTAGAGGACGGGGCGGCCCAGCATTTT
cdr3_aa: CSVEDGAAQHF

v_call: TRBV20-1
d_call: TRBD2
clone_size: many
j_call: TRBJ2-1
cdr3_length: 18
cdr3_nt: TGCAGTGCTAGAGATCTGGAAGCGGGAGAAAGGACCTACAATGAGCAGTTCTTC
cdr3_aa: CSARDLEAGERTYNEQFF

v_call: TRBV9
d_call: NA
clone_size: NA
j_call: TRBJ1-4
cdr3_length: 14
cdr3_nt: TGTGCCAGCGGCGTAGCAGGAGGGGACGAGAAACTGTTTTTT
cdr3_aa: CASGVAGGDEKLFF

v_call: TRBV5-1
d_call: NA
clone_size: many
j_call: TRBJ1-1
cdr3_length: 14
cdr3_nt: TGCGCCAGCAGCTGGGACTCAGGTAACACTGAAGCTTTCTTT
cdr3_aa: CASSWDSGNTEAFF

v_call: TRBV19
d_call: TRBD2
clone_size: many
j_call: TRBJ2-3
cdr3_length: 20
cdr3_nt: TGTGCCAGTACCCCGGGACTAGCGGGAGTCCCCACAGCCACCACAGATACGCAGTATTTT
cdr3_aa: CASTPGLAGVPTATTDTQYF

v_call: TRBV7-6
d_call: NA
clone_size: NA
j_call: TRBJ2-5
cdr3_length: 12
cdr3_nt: TGTGCCACCGACGGAGGGTGGGAGACCCAGTACTTC
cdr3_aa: CATDGGWETQYF

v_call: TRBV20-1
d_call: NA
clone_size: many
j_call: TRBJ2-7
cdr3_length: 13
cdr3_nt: TGCAGTGCTAGACAGGGTGTATCCTACGAGCAGTACTTC
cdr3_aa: CSARQGVSYEQYF

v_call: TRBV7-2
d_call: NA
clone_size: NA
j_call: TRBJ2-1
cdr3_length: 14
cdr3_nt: TGTGCCAGCAGCTTCTCTGGAGGTCTCGGTGAGCAGTTCTTC
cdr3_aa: CASSFSGGLGEQFF

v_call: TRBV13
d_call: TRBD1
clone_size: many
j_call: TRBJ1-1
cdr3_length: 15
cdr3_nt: TGTGCCAGCAGTTCCGGGACAGGGGGGAACACTGAAGCTTTCTTT
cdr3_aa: CASSSGTGGNTEAFF

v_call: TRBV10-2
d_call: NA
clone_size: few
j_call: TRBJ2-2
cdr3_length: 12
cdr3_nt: TGCGCCAGCAGCTCTACGAGCGGGGAGCTGTTTTTT
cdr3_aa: CASSSTSGELFF

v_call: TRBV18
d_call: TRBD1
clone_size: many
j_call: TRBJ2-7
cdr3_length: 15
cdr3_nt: TGTGCCAGCCAATCATTCCGGGACAGCTCCTACGAGCAGTACTTC
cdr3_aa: CASQSFRDSSYEQYF

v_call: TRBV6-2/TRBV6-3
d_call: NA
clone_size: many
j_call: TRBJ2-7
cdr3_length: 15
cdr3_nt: TGTGCCAGCAGTATGCCGGGACCGACATACTACGAGCAGTACTTC
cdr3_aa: CASSMPGPTYYEQYF

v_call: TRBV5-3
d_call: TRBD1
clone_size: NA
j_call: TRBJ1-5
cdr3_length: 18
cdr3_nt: TGTGCCAGAAGCGACTTTATCAATCCGGGACAGGCAAATCAGCCCCAGCATTTT
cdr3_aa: CARSDFINPGQANQPQHF

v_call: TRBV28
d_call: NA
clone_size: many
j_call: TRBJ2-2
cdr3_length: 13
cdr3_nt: TGTGCCAGCAGTTTCCGACTAACCGGGGAGCTGTTTTTT
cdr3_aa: CASSFRLTGELFF

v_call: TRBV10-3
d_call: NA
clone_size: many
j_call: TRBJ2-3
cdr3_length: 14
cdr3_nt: TGTGCCATCAGTGAGAGTCGGGGGACAGATACGCAGTATTTT
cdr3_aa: CAISESRGTDTQYF

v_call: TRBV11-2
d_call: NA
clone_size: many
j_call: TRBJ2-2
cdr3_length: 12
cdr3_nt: TGTGCCAGCAGCCCCTACACCGGGGAGCTGTTTTTT
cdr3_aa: CASSPYTGELFF